The 27 T cell receptor beta chains reported below all come from one sample, sequenced in a study of CXCR3-negative and CXCR3-positive naive CD8 T cells. Each TRB cDNA library was prepared by 5' RACE (with UMI labels). After re-calling the 5' RACE reads, TCRdb lists one entry per CDR3 protein, DNA absent. This sample's table reports 150,000 or so distinct CDR3 sequences. The sample comprised naive CXCR3- CD8+ T cells from blood. The sample's subset: CD45RO-CCR7+CD27+CD95- naive CD8+ T cells lacking CXCR3 (TNR3-). The receptors come from a human donor in good health. Some clones in this sample may be carry-over from other donors' samples.

The chain has TRBV11-3 and TRBJ1-1. The CDR3 totals 12 residues. Germline CDR1 reads SGHNT; CDR2 reads YENEEA. CDR3: CASSLDKLHQFF.

This sequence joins TRBV12-3 or TRBV12-4 and TRBJ2-5; the D gene TCRdb calls, TRBD1, cannot be checked with no DNA. The CDR3 has 17 residues. The CDR3 here is CASSVSLRDRGQETHYF.

This chain links TRBV2 with TRBJ2-1; TCRdb selects TRBD2, and the lack of DNA leaves this call unchecked. The CDR3 has 14 residues. Germline loops: CDR1 SNHLY, CDR2 FYNNEI. The CDR3 reads CASSASQGEGRQFF.

The J gene is TRBJ2-2, the V gene TRBV4-2; TCRdb selects TRBD2, and the lack of DNA leaves this call unchecked. CDR3 length: 15 amino acids. Germline CDR1 is LGHNA and CDR2 is YNFKEQ. The CDR3 protein is CASSPGLARAGELFF.

The chain recombines TRBV20-1 with TRBJ2-3; TCRdb names TRBD1, which stays unverified in the absence of DNA. The CDR3 runs to 17 residues. Germline CDR1 reads DFQATT; CDR2 reads SNEGSKA (reference sequence). The CDR3 loop is CSANAWGTEQSTDTQYF.

This chain links TRBV2 with TRBJ2-1; TCRdb designates TRBD1, a call that cannot be tested without DNA. Germline CDR1 reads SNHLY; CDR2 reads FYNNEI. CDR3 size: 13 residues. CDR3: CASSSGPANEQFF. Together with reference TRBV2 and TRBJ2-1, the CDR3 gives the full variable domain: EPEVTQTPSHQVTQMGQEVILRCVPISNHLYFYWYRQILGQKVEFLVSFYNNEISEKSEIFDDQFSVERPDGSNFTLKIRSTKLEDSAMYFCASSSGPANEQFFGPGTRLTVL.

V is TRBV7-9 and J is TRBJ2-7; the TCRdb call, TRBD1, lacks DNA for checking. The CDR3 contains 15 residues. Germline V CDR1 and CDR2: SEHNR, FQNEAQ (reference sequence). The CDR3 spells CASSSPGTSGHEQYF. Full variable domain (outside the CDR3, taken from reference TRBV7-9 and TRBJ2-7): DTGVSQNPRHKITKRGQNVTFRCDPISEHNRLYWYRQTLGQGPEFLTYFQNEAQLEKSRLLSDRFSAERPKGSFSTLEIQRTEQGDSAMYLCASSSPGTSGHEQYFGPGTRLTVT.

The chain has TRBV19 and TRBJ2-1. CDR3 size: 14 residues. Germline V gene lookup returns CDR1 LNHDA and CDR2 SQIVND (reference sequence). CDR3 protein: CASSIGGSNHEQFF.

The chain carries TRBV14 and TRBJ2-7. CDR1 is SGHDN, CDR2 FVKESK, per germline. The CDR3 is 13 amino acids. The CDR3 sequence is CASSLDRFYEQYF.

This chain joins TRBV13 and TRBJ2-7. This CDR3 has 12 residues. The V gene's germline CDR1 is PRHDT and CDR2 FYEKMQ (reference sequence). CDR3 sequence: CASSLVFNEQYF.

The chain carries TRBV10-3 and TRBJ2-1; without DNA, the TCRdb call of TRBD2 cannot be checked. This CDR3 is 18 amino acids long. The germline V gene encodes CDR1 ENHRY and CDR2 SYGVKD. CDR3 protein: CAISESGLRAGVGDEQFF.

The CDR3 sequence: CSVEGGGTYYNEQFF. This sequence joins TRBV29-1 and TRBJ2-1; TCRdb selects TRBD2, and the lack of DNA leaves this call unchecked. Germline loops: CDR1 SQVTM, CDR2 ANQGSEA. The CDR3 has 15 residues.

Here the CDR3 reads CASSQVLADYNEQFF. J is TRBJ2-1 and V is TRBV4-3; lacking DNA, the TRBD2 call made by TCRdb goes unchecked. The CDR3 is 15 residues long. CDR1 is LGHNA and CDR2 is YSLEER in the germline V gene.

The rearrangement links TRBV5-1 to TRBJ1-1; TCRdb designates TRBD1, a call that cannot be tested without DNA. Germline V gene data show CDR1 as SGHRS and CDR2 as YFSETQ. The CDR3 contains 14 residues. The CDR3 loop reads CASSRDRANTEAFF.

The gene calls are TRBV7-9 and TRBJ1-2; TCRdb calls TRBD1, which cannot be checked without DNA. This CDR3 is 15 amino acids long. Germline lookup yields CDR1 SEHNR and CDR2 FQNEAQ (reference sequence). The chain's CDR3 is CASSLAGTATYGYTF.

The J gene is TRBJ2-1, the V gene TRBV12-5; TCRdb outputs TRBD1, but without DNA this stays unchecked. The V gene's germline CDR1 is LGHNT and CDR2 FRNRAP. The CDR3 has 15 residues. This CDR3 is CASGSPGQASPEQFF.

This sequence joins TRBV13 and TRBJ1-2; the TRBD1 assignment by TCRdb is unverifiable without DNA. This CDR3 is 14 amino acids long. The germline CDR1 and CDR2 sequences are PRHDT and FYEKMQ (reference sequence). The CDR3 loop is CASSFEGRKDGYTF.

The chain is built from TRBV29-1 and TRBJ1-1. This CDR3 contains 15 residues. Germline-derived CDR1 and CDR2 are SQVTM and ANQGSEA. The CDR3 protein is CSVSPLEVMNTEAFF.

The chain recombines TRBV20-1 with TRBJ2-7; there is no DNA to check the TCRdb D call of TRBD1. CDR3 length: 11 residues. Germline V gene lookup returns CDR1 DFQATT and CDR2 SNEGSKA (reference sequence). The CDR3 is CSARQGSEQYF.

The chain has TRBV5-1 and TRBJ1-1. CDR3 length: 13 residues. Germline V lookup: CDR1 SGHRS, CDR2 YFSETQ. The chain's CDR3 is CASRRSSTTEAFF.

The chain is built from TRBV2 and TRBJ2-3. Germline CDR1 SNHLY, CDR2 FYNNEI. The CDR3 runs 14 residues. CDR3 sequence reads: CASSGGFSGDTQYF.

V gene TRBV23-1 combines with J gene TRBJ1-5; checking the TCRdb D call of TRBD1 is not possible without DNA. TRBV23-1 qualifies as an ORF whose function is uncertain. The CDR3 is made up of 15 amino acids. The chain's CDR3 is CARTGTAKLNQPQHF.

The V and J genes are TRBV14 and TRBJ2-1; the TCRdb call, TRBD1, lacks DNA for checking. Per germline, CDR1 SGHDN and CDR2 FVKESK. This CDR3 spans 14 amino acids. The CDR3 reads CASSQIQGRAEQFF. Combining the CDR3 with reference TRBV14 and TRBJ2-1 gives the whole variable domain EAGVTQFPSHSVIEKGQTVTLRCDPISGHDNLYWYRRVMGKEIKFLLHFVKESKQDESGMPNNRFLAERTGGTYSTLKVQPAELEDSGVYFCASSQIQGRAEQFFGPGTRLTVL.

J is TRBJ1-1 and V is TRBV7-2. This CDR3 region has 14 residues. Germline V gives CDR1 SGHTA, CDR2 FQGNSA. The CDR3 region is CASSLGWGSTEAFF.

CDR3 in amino acids: CSAREAPMFGEQYF. The chain recombines TRBV20-1 with TRBJ2-7; TCRdb's D gene call, TRBD1, goes unchecked for lack of DNA. Germline CDR1 reads DFQATT; CDR2 reads SNEGSKA (reference sequence). There are 14 residues in the CDR3.

The rearrangement joins TRBV5-6 to TRBJ2-1; TCRdb's assignment of TRBD1 cannot be checked, as there is no DNA. Germline CDR1 and CDR2: SGHDT and YYEEEE. The CDR3 totals 14 residues. The CDR3 loop is CASSPGSLNNEQFF.

The chain joins TRBV2 to TRBJ2-1; TCRdb calls TRBD2, which cannot be checked without DNA. Germline lookup yields CDR1 SNHLY and CDR2 FYNNEI. This CDR3 has 15 amino acids. The CDR3 region is CASSEIPSIYNEQFF.